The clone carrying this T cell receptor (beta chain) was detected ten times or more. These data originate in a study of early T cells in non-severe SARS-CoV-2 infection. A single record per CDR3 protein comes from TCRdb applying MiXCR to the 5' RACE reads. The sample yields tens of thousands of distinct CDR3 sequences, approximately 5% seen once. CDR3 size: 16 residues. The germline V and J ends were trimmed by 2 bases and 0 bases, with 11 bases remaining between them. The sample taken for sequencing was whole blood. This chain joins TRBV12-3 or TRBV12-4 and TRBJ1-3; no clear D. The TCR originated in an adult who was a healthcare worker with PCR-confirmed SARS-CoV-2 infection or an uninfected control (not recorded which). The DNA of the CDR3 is TGTGCCAGCAGTTTAAGGCTACGTAGCTCTGGAAACACCATATATTTT. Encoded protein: CASSLRLRSSGNTIYF.